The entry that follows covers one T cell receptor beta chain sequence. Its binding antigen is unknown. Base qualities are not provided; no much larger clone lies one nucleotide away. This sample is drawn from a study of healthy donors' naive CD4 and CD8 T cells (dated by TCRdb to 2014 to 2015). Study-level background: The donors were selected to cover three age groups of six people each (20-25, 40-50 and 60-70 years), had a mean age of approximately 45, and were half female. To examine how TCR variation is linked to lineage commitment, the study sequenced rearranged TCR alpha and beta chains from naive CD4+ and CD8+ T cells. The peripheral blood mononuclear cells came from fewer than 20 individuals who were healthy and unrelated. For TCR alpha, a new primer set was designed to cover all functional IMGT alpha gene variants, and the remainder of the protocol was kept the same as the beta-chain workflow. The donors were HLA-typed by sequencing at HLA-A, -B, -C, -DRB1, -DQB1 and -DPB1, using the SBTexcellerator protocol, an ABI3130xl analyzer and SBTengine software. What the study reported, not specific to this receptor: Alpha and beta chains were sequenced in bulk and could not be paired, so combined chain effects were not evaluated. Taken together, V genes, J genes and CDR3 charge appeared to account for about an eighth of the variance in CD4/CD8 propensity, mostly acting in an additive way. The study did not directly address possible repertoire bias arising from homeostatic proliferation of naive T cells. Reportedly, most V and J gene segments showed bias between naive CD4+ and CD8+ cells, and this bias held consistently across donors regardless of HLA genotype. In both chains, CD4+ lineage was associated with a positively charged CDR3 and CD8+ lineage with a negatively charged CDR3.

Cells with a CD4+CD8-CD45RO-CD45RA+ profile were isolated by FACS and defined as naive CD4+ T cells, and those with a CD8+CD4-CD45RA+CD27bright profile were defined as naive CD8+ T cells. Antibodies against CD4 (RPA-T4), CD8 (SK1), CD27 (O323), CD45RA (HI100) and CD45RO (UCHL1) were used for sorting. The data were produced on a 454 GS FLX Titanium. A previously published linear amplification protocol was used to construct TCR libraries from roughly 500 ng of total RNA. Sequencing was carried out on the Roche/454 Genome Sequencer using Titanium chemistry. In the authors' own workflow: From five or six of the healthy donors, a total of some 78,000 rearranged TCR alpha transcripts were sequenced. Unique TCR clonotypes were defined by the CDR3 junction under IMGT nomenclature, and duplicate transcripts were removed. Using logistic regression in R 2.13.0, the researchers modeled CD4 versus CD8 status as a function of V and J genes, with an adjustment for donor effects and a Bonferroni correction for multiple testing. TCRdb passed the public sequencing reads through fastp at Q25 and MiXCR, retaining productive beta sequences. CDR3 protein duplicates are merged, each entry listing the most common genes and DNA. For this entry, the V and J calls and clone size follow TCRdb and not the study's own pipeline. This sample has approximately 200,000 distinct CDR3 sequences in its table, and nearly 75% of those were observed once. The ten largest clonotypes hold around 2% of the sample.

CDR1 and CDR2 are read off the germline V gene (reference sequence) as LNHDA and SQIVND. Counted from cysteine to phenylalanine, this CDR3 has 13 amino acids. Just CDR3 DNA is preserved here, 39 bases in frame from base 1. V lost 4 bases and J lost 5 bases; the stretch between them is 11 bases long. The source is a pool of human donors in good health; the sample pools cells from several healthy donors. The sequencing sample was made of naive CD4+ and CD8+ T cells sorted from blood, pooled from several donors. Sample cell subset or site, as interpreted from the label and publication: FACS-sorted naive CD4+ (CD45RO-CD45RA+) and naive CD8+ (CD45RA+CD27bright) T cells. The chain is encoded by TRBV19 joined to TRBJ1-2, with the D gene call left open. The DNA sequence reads TGTGCCAGTAGTAAACGTGATTCATATGGCTACACCTTC. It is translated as CASSKRDSYGYTF.